These 32 T cell receptor beta chains originate from one sample sequenced in a study of radiotherapy plus CTLA-4 blockade in lung cancer. TCRdb keeps only in-frame clones here, not all; method: immunoSEQ multiplex PCR. The data contain approximately 80,000 clones, 84% of them singletons. Sequenced here: peripheral blood, sampled from a patient treated with radiotherapy plus ipilimumab. The source is a human donor with non-small cell lung cancer who had stable disease on radiotherapy plus ipilimumab.

This chain connects TRBV18 to TRBJ1-1, with D perhaps TRBD1 (6 bases). Trimming removed 1 base from V and 0 bases from J, with 12 bases in between. This CDR3 contains 16 residues. Germline assignment: CDR1 KGHSH and CDR2 LQKENI. CDR3 DNA sequence: TGTGCCAGCTCACCACAGGGGGGAGGTTTGAACACTGAAGCTTTCTTT. This codes for CASSPQGGGLNTEAFF. Together with reference TRBV18 and TRBJ1-1, the CDR3 gives the full variable domain: NAGVMQNPRHLVRRRGQEARLRCSPMKGHSHVYWYRQLPEEGLKFMVYLQKENIIDESGMPKERFSAEFPKEGPSILRIQQVVRGDSAAYFCASSPQGGGLNTEAFFGQGTRLTVV.

The rearrangement links TRBV5-1 to TRBJ2-7, with TRBD1 identical over 11 bases. V was clipped by 2 bases and J by 6 bases; unmatched bases: 1. CDR1 is SGHRS, CDR2 YFSETQ, per germline. CDR3 length: 13 residues. In DNA form, the CDR3 reads TGCGCCAGCAGCTTCGGGACAGGGGGCGAGCAGTACTTC. Translation gives CASSFGTGGEQYF.

J is TRBJ1-1 and V is TRBV2; no firm D call. CDR1 SNHLY and CDR2 FYNNEI come from the germline V gene. V was cut by 3 bases and J by 0 bases, with 5 bases left in between. The CDR3 is 13 residues long. CDR3 coding DNA: TGTGCCAGCAGTGAGGAAGTGAACACTGAAGCTTTCTTT. Encoded protein: CASSEEVNTEAFF.

The rearrangement links TRBV5-1 to TRBJ2-7; D might be TRBD1 (5 bases). Trimming pared 0 bases from V and 2 bases from J, leaving 9 bases between. CDR1 and CDR2 (germline): SGHRS, YFSETQ. The CDR3 covers 14 residues. The chain's CDR3 is CASSLADSTYEQYF. The CDR3 region has the DNA TGCGCCAGCAGCTTGGCAGACAGTACCTACGAGCAGTACTTC.

The rearrangement joins TRBV28 to TRBJ1-2, with D uncertain. V shed 5 bases and J shed 7 bases, with 17 bases lying between them. Germline V gene data show CDR1 as MDHEN and CDR2 as SYDVKM. This CDR3 spans 14 amino acids. The CDR3 spells CASSLDGPRGGYTF. CDR3 DNA sequence: TGTGCCAGCAGTCTGGACGGCCCTCGTGGTGGCTACACCTTC.

This chain links TRBV27 with TRBJ1-2, with D possibly being TRBD1 (6 bases). This CDR3 comprises 13 residues. The germline V gene has CDR1 MNHEY and CDR2 SMNVEV (reference sequence). Trimming removed 7 bases from V and 10 bases from J, with 19 bases in between. The CDR3 is CASTPSGGAVYTF. The CDR3 region has the DNA TGTGCCAGCACCCCCTCGGGGGGCGCGGTCTACACCTTC.

The V gene is TRBV9, the J gene TRBJ2-1; 8 bases match TRBD1. The trim removed 0 bases at V and 7 bases at J, leaving 6 bases unmatched. Germline loops: CDR1 SGDLS, CDR2 YYNGEE. The CDR3 extends over 15 amino acids. CDR3 nucleotide sequence: TGTGCCAGCAGCGTAGAAGGGGACAGGACTAATGAGCAGTTCTTC. It yields the protein CASSVEGDRTNEQFF.

The chain combines TRBV6-1 with TRBJ1-4; unclear D gene. Between the trimmed V and J ends, which lost 4 bases and 0 bases, there was a span of 12 bases. The CDR3 is made up of 16 amino acids. Germline V lookup: CDR1 MNHNS, CDR2 SASEGT. CDR3 sequence reads: CASSAGRPPTNEKLFF. CDR3 bases: TGTGCCAGCAGTGCGGGCAGGCCCCCAACTAATGAAAAACTGTTTTTT.

V gene TRBV18 combines with J gene TRBJ2-1; 13 bases line up with TRBD2. Germline V gene sequence: CDR1 KGHSH, CDR2 LQKENI. The CDR3 is made up of 15 amino acids. After removal of 4 bases from V and 6 bases from J, the junction contained 3 bases not matched to a gene. CDR3 amino acids: CASSLTSGRANEQFF. The CDR3 nucleotides are TGTGCCAGCTCACTAACTAGCGGGAGGGCCAATGAGCAGTTCTTC.

This clone was seen only once. The V gene is TRBV7-9, the J gene TRBJ2-3, with a possible D match to TRBD2 (6 bases). Germline CDR1 SEHNR, CDR2 FQNEAQ (reference sequence). This CDR3 is built from 13 residues. The V end lost 5 bases, the J end lost 6 bases, and 12 bases lay between the germline ends. This CDR3 is CASSPKGRDTQYF. Here the CDR3 DNA reads TGTGCCAGCAGCCCGAAGGGGAGGGATACGCAGTATTTT.

This sequence joins TRBV30 and TRBJ1-1; D gene ambiguous. In germline, CDR1 is GTSNPN, CDR2 SVGIG (reference sequence). Trimming took 0 bases from V and 3 from J, leaving 8 bases between them. The CDR3 spans 13 residues. The CDR3 DNA is TGTGCCTGGAGTGTTAATAGGGACACTGAAGCTTTCTTT. Its translation is CAWSVNRDTEAFF.

The V gene is TRBV5-1, the J gene TRBJ2-1, with 7 nucleotides matching TRBD2. V was pared by 4 bases and J by 13 bases, with 23 bases of the junction left unmatched. The CDR3 is made up of 17 amino acids. Germline V gives CDR1 SGHRS, CDR2 YFSETQ. CDR3 in amino acids: CASSPRPGLADRRDQFF. CDR3 nucleotides: TGCGCCAGCAGCCCTCGCCCGGGGCTAGCGGACCGACGGGATCAGTTCTTC.

This rearrangement joins TRBV2 to TRBJ1-1; D unresolved. Germline V gene sequence: CDR1 SNHLY, CDR2 FYNNEI. The CDR3 runs 12 residues. V was shortened by 8 bases and J by 2 bases, with 9 bases between the two germline ends. Written as DNA, the CDR3 is TGTGCCAGCTTTGACACCAACACTGAAGCTTTCTTT. It encodes CASFDTNTEAFF. Full variable domain (outside the CDR3, taken from reference TRBV2 and TRBJ1-1): EPEVTQTPSHQVTQMGQEVILRCVPISNHLYFYWYRQILGQKVEFLVSFYNNEISEKSEIFDDQFSVERPDGSNFTLKIRSTKLEDSAMYFCASFDTNTEAFFGQGTRLTVV.

The gene calls are TRBV5-1 and TRBJ1-5; the match to TRBD1 covers 9 bases. V dropped 5 bases and J dropped 0; count of bases not matched to a gene: 6. The CDR3 runs 16 residues. The germline gives CDR1 SGHRS, CDR2 YFSETQ. The CDR3 is CASREGTGISNQPQHF. DNA for the CDR3: TGCGCCAGCAGGGAAGGGACAGGGATTAGCAATCAGCCCCAGCATTTT. Combining the CDR3 with reference TRBV5-1 and TRBJ1-5 gives the whole variable domain KAGVTQTPRYLIKTRGQQVTLSCSPISGHRSVSWYQQTPGQGLQFLFEYFSETQRNKGNFPGRFSGRQFSNSRSEMNVSTLELGDSALYLCASREGTGISNQPQHFGDGTRLSIL.

The chain combines TRBV10-2 with TRBJ2-7; D call uncertain. Germline loops: CDR1 WSHSY, CDR2 SAAADI. V lost 4 bases and J lost 2, with 12 bases in between. This CDR3 is 14 amino acids long. The CDR3 sequence: CASSGSGSTYEQYF. The CDR3 region has the DNA TGCGCCAGCAGTGGCTCTGGTAGTACCTACGAGCAGTACTTC.

This chain links TRBV19 with TRBJ2-7, with D tentatively TRBD2 (5 bases). Germline CDR1 reads LNHDA; CDR2 reads SQIVND (reference sequence). The V end lost 1 base, the J end lost 5 bases, and 15 bases lay between the germline ends. The CDR3 is 15 residues long. CDR3 DNA: TGTGCCAGTAGTATAGGGGCCGGGCCCGGGGACGAGCAGTACTTC. Translated, it gives CASSIGAGPGDEQYF.

The V gene is TRBV27, the J gene TRBJ2-3; 11 positions agree with TRBD2. This CDR3 spans 17 amino acids. Trimming at V came to 2 bases and at J to 3 bases, leaving 7 bases not matched to a gene. Germline assignment: CDR1 MNHEY and CDR2 SMNVEV (reference sequence). CDR3 bases: TGTGCCAGCAGTTTAAGCAGGCTAGCGGGGGGAACAGATACGCAGTATTTT. It specifies CASSLSRLAGGTDTQYF.

This sequence joins TRBV6-5 and TRBJ2-3; 11 nucleotides match TRBD2. Germline CDR1 is MNHEY and CDR2 is SVGAGI. The V and J ends lost 6 bases and 5 bases, in that order; junction bases with no gene match: 7. The CDR3 spans 15 residues. The CDR3 nucleotides are TGTGCCAGCAGGGTAGCGGGAGGGAGGGAAGATACGCAGTATTTT. Protein product: CASRVAGGREDTQYF.

The DNA for the CDR3 is TGTGCCAGCAGTTTAGAGAGTTCTGGAAACACCATATATTTT. Amino acid sequence: CASSLESSGNTIYF. The J gene is TRBJ1-3, the V gene TRBV28; D gene ambiguous. With 2 bases removed from V and 1 base from J, the gap between germline ends came to 6 bases. CDR1 is MDHEN and CDR2 is SYDVKM in the germline V gene. This CDR3 has 14 amino acids.

The chain has TRBV11-2 and TRBJ2-1; 7 bases fit TRBD1. From germline, CDR1 is SGHAT and CDR2 FQNNGV. The V gene end was trimmed by 2 bases and the J gene end by 6 bases; junction bases not matched to a gene: 4. This CDR3 region has 14 residues. CDR3 sequence reads: CASSLYRGSNEQFF. CDR3 bases: TGTGCCAGCAGCTTATACAGGGGAAGCAATGAGCAGTTCTTC.

The chain carries TRBV9 and TRBJ1-5, with D unclear. The CDR3 is 15 amino acids. V was clipped by 0 bases and J by 4 bases, with 11 bases between them. Germline values: CDR1 SGDLS, CDR2 YYNGEE. The CDR3 region is CASSVAGSANQPQHF. The CDR3 region has the DNA TGTGCCAGCAGCGTAGCTGGCTCTGCTAATCAGCCCCAGCATTTT. Variable domain in full (rest from reference TRBV9 and TRBJ1-5): DSGVTQTPKHLITATGQRVTLRCSPRSGDLSVYWYQQSLDQGLQFLIQYYNGEERAKGNILERFSAQQFPDLHSELNLSSLELGDSALYFCASSVAGSANQPQHFGDGTRLSIL.

The chain has TRBV5-4 and TRBJ2-3; 9 nucleotides match TRBD2. The J segment lost 1 base and the V segment lost 1 base, leaving 7 bases of the junction unmatched. From germline, CDR1 is SGHNT and CDR2 YYREEE (reference sequence). CDR3 length: 17 residues. The CDR3 spells CASSLRFRTSGTDTQYF. DNA for the CDR3: TGTGCCAGCAGCTTGCGGTTCCGGACTAGCGGCACAGATACGCAGTATTTT.

In DNA, the CDR3 is TGTGCCAGCAGTTTCGTGGGACAGGTACCCTACGAGCAGTACTTC. Encoded protein: CASSFVGQVPYEQYF. The chain links TRBV28 to TRBJ2-7; 8 bases are shared with TRBD1. After removal of 3 bases from V and 2 bases from J, the junction contained 6 bases not matched to a gene. CDR1 and CDR2 (germline): MDHEN, SYDVKM. CDR3 length: 15 residues.

The chain recombines TRBV6-4 with TRBJ2-5, with a weak D call TRBD2 (7 bases). CDR1 is MRHNA, CDR2 SNTAGT, per germline. The CDR3 is 13 amino acids. The ends were cut back, 5 bases at V and 2 bases at J, with 9 bases in the middle. The CDR3 sequence: CASSRGAQETQYF. The CDR3 coding sequence is TGTGCCAGCAGTCGGGGGGCTCAAGAGACCCAGTACTTC.

The CDR3 reads CASRPGTGRAYEQYF. In DNA, the CDR3 is TGTGCCAGCAGGCCCGGGACAGGGAGAGCCTACGAGCAGTACTTC. The genes are TRBV7-9 and TRBJ2-5, with 9 bases lining up with TRBD1. The assigned J gene may be wrong: the sequence end matches TRBJ2-7 better. This CDR3 contains 15 residues. Germline-derived CDR1 and CDR2 are SEHNR and FQNEAQ (reference sequence).

About this clone: This same CDR3 is encoded by further DNA sequences in the sample. The chain carries TRBV27 and TRBJ2-7; D is unresolved. This CDR3 has 11 residues. Trimming left V 4 bases short and J 4 bases short, with 5 bases between. The germline V gene has CDR1 MNHEY and CDR2 SMNVEV (reference sequence). The CDR3 here is CASSYGYEQYF. The CDR3 nucleotides read TGTGCCAGCAGTTACGGTTACGAGCAGTACTTC.

V is TRBV9 and J is TRBJ2-4, with a tentative D call TRBD1 (6 bases). Per the germline V gene, CDR1 is SGDLS and CDR2 is YYNGEE. This CDR3 has 14 amino acids. Trimming removed 4 bases at V and 1 base at J, with 9 bases between. The chain's CDR3 is CASSPGVAKNIQYF. As DNA, the CDR3 is TGTGCCAGCAGCCCAGGGGTCGCCAAAAACATTCAGTACTTC. The whole variable domain, remainder taken from reference TRBV9 and TRBJ2-4, is DSGVTQTPKHLITATGQRVTLRCSPRSGDLSVYWYQQSLDQGLQFLIQYYNGEERAKGNILERFSAQQFPDLHSELNLSSLELGDSALYFCASSPGVAKNIQYFGAGTRLSVL.

This clone was observed once. The V call is TRBV27, the J call TRBJ2-6, with D perhaps matching TRBD1 (6 bases). V lost 6 bases and J lost 0, with 9 bases in between. The germline V gene encodes CDR1 MNHEY and CDR2 SMNVEV (reference sequence). CDR3 size: 15 residues. The CDR3 sequence is CASRATGSGANVLTF. Written as DNA, the CDR3 is TGTGCCAGCAGGGCGACAGGCTCTGGGGCCAACGTCCTGACTTTC.

The J gene is TRBJ2-2, the V gene TRBV11-2; unclear D gene. The CDR3 runs to 12 residues. Germline CDR1 and CDR2: SGHAT and FQNNGV. Trimming removed 1 base from V and 7 bases from J, with 4 bases in between. Written as DNA, the CDR3 is TGTGCCAGCAGCTTAGGCGTCGGGGAGCTGTTTTTT. It is translated as CASSLGVGELFF.

The chain links TRBV6-1 to TRBJ1-5; D remains ambiguous. Trimming cost V 2 bases and J 3 bases, with 11 bases left between them. The CDR3 loop spans 15 amino acids. Looked up from germline, CDR1 is MNHNS and CDR2 is SASEGT. The CDR3 bases are TGTGCCAGCAGTGAACAGCGGGTTTCCAATCAGCCCCAGCATTTT. This sequence encodes CASSEQRVSNQPQHF.

This clone was seen just once. V is TRBV11-3 and J is TRBJ2-7; tentative D call: TRBD2 (6 bases). From germline, CDR1 is SGHNT and CDR2 YENEEA. V lost 5 bases and J lost 0, with 17 bases in between. The CDR3 runs 16 residues. The CDR3 sequence: CASSPGRQRSSYEQYF. CDR3 coding DNA: TGTGCCAGCAGCCCCGGGAGACAGCGAAGCTCCTACGAGCAGTACTTC.

This sequence joins TRBV11-3 and TRBJ2-1, with 7 bases lining up with TRBD1. CDR3 length: 18 amino acids. In germline, CDR1 is SGHNT, CDR2 YENEEA. The junction had 18 bases not matched to a gene; V was cut back by 1 base and J by 9 bases. The CDR3 DNA reads as TGTGCCAGCAGCTTAGCCAGCCCCAACGACAGGGCTCGTACTGAGCAGTTCTTC. This encodes CASSLASPNDRARTEQFF.